These T cell receptor beta chains were read from a single sample in a study of T cell changes during pregnancy in multiple sclerosis. Sequenced by immunoSEQ multiplex PCR; TCRdb stores in-frame clones only, minus some. Of under 50,000 clones listed, roughly nine tenths are singletons. The specimen comprised CD4+ T cells from peripheral blood mononuclear cells, sampled after pregnancy. Receptors originate from a female donor with multiple sclerosis, enrolled in a pregnancy study. Each CDR3 is given with its conserved first and last residue. The order of the fields is clone size, J gene, D gene, V gene, CDR3 DNA, CDR3 protein. The D gene is left open where the match is weak. Not all rows give a size; the values are once, few, many and, for expanded clones, a class.

-,TRBJ1-5,-,TRBV19,TGTGCCAGTAGTATATCGCGGGCTGGCAATCAGCCCCAGCATTTT,CASSISRAGNQPQHF
-,TRBJ1-1,-,TRBV15,TGTGCCACCAGCAGAGATCCCGGCACTGAAGCTTTCTTT,CATSRDPGTEAFF
-,TRBJ2-3,TRBD2,TRBV27,TGTGCCAGCAGTTCCCGCCTAGGAGCGGGAGGAGCCAGGAATACGCAGTATTTT,CASSSRLGAGGARNTQYF
-,TRBJ2-2,-,TRBV7-6,TGTGCCAGCAGCGGGTCTGGGGGGACTGCCGGGGAGCTGTTTTTT,CASSGSGGTAGELFF
-,TRBJ2-5,-,TRBV6-6,TGTGCCAGCAGTTCTGGGGGCGGAGAGACCCAGTACTTC,CASSSGGGETQYF
-,TRBJ1-6,TRBD1,TRBV5-1,TGCGCCAGCAGTTACGGACAGGGGGGAAATTCACCCCTCCACTTT,CASSYGQGGNSPLHF
-,TRBJ1-5,TRBD1,TRBV2,TGTGCCAGCAGTGATCCGAAGGGTCCCGGGACAGCATTTTCCCAGCATTTT,CASSDPKGPGTAFSQHF
-,TRBJ2-5,-,TRBV5-1,TGCGCCAGCGGTATCGGGGAGACCCAGTACTTC,CASGIGETQYF
-,TRBJ2-7,-,TRBV4-3,TGCGCCAGCAGCCAAGATCTAGCGACCGAGCAGTACTTC,CASSQDLATEQYF
-,TRBJ1-5,-,TRBV5-1,TGCGCCAGCAGCTTGGAGGGGGGCAATCAGCCCCAGCATTTT,CASSLEGGNQPQHF
once,TRBJ1-2,TRBD1,TRBV5-1,TGCGCCAGCAGCACCGGGACAGAGTATGGCTACACCTTC,CASSTGTEYGYTF
few,TRBJ1-2,TRBD1,TRBV9,TGTGCCAGCAGCAGGGACAGGGGGGACTATGGCTACACCTTC,CASSRDRGDYGYTF
-,TRBJ2-5,-,TRBV6-5,TGTGCCAGCAGATCATCCGTTGCTAAAGAGACCCAGTACTTC,CASRSSVAKETQYF
-,TRBJ1-5,-,TRBV10-3,TGTGCCATCAGTGAGTCAGGGGGTAATCAGCCCCAGCATTTT,CAISESGGNQPQHF
-,TRBJ1-5,TRBD1,TRBV7-2,TGTGCCAGCAGCTTCCGACAGGGGTGGCAGCCCCAGCATTTT,CASSFRQGWQPQHF
-,TRBJ2-1,TRBD1,TRBV10-3,TGTGCCACCCGGGGGGGACAGGGGGCGCGGCGGGAGAAAGATGAGCAGTTCTTC,CATRGGQGARREKDEQFF
-,TRBJ2-5,TRBD2,TRBV7-2,TGTGCCAGCAGCTCGACTAGCGGGATGGAGACCCAGTACTTC,CASSSTSGMETQYF
-,TRBJ2-7,-,TRBV18,TGTGCCAGCTCACCCAGTAATCTCTACGAGCAGTACTTC,CASSPSNLYEQYF
-,TRBJ2-2,-,TRBV30,TGTGCCCGGGGGAGGTGGGATGGCACCGGGGAGCTGTTTTTT,CARGRWDGTGELFF
-,TRBJ2-3,TRBD1,TRBV5-4,TGTGCCAGCAGCGCGACAGGGGCGTCGGCAGATACGCAGTATTTT,CASSATGASADTQYF
-,TRBJ2-1,-,TRBV7-2,TGTGCCAGCAGCTTAAGTTTGCCCGTAACGGATGAGCAGTTCTTC,CASSLSLPVTDEQFF
-,TRBJ2-7,TRBD1,TRBV28,TGTGCCAGCAGTTTGGGGACAGGGTTTTTCGAGCAGTACTTC,CASSLGTGFFEQYF
-,TRBJ1-3,TRBD1,TRBV11-2,TGTGCCAGCAGCTCCCAGGGGGCGAAATATGAAAGAAACACCATATATTTT,CASSSQGAKYERNTIYF
-,TRBJ2-3,-,TRBV9,TGTGCCAGCAGCGATCAGGGTAGCACAGATACGCAGTATTTT,CASSDQGSTDTQYF
-,TRBJ2-7,-,TRBV9,TGTGCCAGCAGCGTAGGATCGGGGTCCTACGAGCAGTACTTC,CASSVGSGSYEQYF
-,TRBJ2-3,-,TRBV5-1,TGCGCCAGCAGCGATCTGCGGCTTAGCACAGATACGCAGTATTTT,CASSDLRLSTDTQYF